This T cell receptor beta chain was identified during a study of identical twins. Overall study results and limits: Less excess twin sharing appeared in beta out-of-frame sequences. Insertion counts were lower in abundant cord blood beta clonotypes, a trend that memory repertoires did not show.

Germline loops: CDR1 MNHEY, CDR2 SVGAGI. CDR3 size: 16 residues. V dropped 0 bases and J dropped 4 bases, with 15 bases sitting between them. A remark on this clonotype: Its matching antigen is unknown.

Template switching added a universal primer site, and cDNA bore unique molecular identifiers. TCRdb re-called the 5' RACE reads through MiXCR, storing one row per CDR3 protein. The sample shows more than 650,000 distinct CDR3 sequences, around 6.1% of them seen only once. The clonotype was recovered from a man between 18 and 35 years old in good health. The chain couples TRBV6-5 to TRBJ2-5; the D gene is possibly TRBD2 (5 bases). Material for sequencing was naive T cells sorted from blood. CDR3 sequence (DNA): TGTGCCAGCAGTTACTCGAATACGGGGTCCGGAGAGACCCAGTACTTC. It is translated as CASSYSNTGSGETQYF.